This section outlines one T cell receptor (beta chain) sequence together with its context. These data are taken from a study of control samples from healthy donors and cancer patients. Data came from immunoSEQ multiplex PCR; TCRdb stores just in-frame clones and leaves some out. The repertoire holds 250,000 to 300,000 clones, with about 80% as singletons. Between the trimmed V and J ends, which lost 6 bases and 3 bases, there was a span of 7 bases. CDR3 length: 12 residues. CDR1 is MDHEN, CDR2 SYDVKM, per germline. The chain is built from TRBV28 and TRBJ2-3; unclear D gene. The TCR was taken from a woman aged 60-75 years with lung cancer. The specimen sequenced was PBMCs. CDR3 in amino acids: CASREATDTQYF. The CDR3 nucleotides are TGTGCCAGCAGGGAAGCTACAGATACGCAGTATTTT.